This TCR beta chain appears in the sequencing data of a study of Graves' ophthalmopathy and Graves' hyperthyroidism. RNA transcripts served as template for amplifying TCR beta CDR3 sequences. First-round RT-PCR used HTBI primers; second-round multiplex PCR followed. MiXCR, run by TCRdb on the multiplex PCR reads, gives a single entry per CDR3 protein. The data hold about 700,000 distinct CDR3 sequences, with 35% to 50% observed a single time. V lost 5 bases and J lost 12; bases outside the gene matches: 8. This CDR3 is built from 12 residues. Germline loops: CDR1 LNHNV, CDR2 YYDKDF (reference sequence).

The TCR was taken from an adult man with Graves' ophthalmopathy. The chain joins TRBV15 to TRBJ1-2; 8 nucleotides match TRBD1. Sequencing input: peripheral blood. The CDR3 reads CATSRDRGGDTF. The CDR3 DNA follows: TGTGCCACCAGCCGCGACAGGGGAGGCGACACCTTC.